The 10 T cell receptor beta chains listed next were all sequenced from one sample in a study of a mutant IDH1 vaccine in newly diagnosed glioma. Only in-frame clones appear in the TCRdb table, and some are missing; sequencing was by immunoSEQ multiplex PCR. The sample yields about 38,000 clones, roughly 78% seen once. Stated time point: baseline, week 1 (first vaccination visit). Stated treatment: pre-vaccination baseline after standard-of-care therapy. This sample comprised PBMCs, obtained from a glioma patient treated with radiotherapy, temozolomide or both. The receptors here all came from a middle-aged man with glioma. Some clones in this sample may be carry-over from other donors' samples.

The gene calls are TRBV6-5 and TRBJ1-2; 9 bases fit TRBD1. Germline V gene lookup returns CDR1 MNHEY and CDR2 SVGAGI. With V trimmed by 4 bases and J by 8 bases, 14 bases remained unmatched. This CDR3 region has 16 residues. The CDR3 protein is CASSSWDREPSGGYTF. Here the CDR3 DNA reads TGTGCCAGCAGTTCCTGGGACAGGGAACCTAGTGGGGGCTACACCTTC.

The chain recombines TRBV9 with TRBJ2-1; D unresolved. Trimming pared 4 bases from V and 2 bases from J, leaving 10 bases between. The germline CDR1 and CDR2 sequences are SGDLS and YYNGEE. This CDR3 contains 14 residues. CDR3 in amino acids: CASSPFTTYNEQFF. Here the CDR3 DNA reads TGTGCCAGCAGCCCTTTTACGACCTACAATGAGCAGTTCTTC.

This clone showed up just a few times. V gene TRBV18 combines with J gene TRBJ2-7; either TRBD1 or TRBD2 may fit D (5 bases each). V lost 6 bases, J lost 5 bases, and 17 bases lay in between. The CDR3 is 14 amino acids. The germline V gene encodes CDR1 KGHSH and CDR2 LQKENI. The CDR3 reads CASSDRGRGDEQYF. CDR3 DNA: TGTGCCAGCTCCGACCGGGGCCGAGGCGACGAGCAGTACTTC.

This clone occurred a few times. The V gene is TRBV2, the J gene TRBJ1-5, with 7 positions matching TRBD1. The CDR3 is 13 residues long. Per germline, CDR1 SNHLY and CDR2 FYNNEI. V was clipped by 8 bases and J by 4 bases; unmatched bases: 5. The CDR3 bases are TGTGCCAGCGGAGGGGGACAGAATCAGCCCCAGCATTTT. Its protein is CASGGGQNQPQHF.

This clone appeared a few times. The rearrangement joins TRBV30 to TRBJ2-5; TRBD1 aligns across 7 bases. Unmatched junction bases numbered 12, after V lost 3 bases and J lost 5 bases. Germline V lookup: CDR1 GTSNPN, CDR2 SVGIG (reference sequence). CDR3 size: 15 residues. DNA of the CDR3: TGTGCCTGGAGCCTCCGGGCAGGGGGTTTGGAGACCCAGTACTTC. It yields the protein CAWSLRAGGLETQYF.

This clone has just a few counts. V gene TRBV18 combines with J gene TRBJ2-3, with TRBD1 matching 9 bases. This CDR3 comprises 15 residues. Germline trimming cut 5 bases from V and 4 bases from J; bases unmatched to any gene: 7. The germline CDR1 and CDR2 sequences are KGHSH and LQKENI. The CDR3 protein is CASSTGQGGADTQYF. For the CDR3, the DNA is TGTGCCAGCTCAACGGGACAGGGTGGAGCAGATACGCAGTATTTT.

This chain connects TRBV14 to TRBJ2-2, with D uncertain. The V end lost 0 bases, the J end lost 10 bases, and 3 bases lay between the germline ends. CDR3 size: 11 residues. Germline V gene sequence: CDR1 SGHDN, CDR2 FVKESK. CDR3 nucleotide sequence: TGTGCCAGCAGCCAAGAGGTGGAGCTGTTTTTT. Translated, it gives CASSQEVELFF. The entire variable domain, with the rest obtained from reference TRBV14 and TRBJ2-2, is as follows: EAGVTQFPSHSVIEKGQTVTLRCDPISGHDNLYWYRRVMGKEIKFLLHFVKESKQDESGMPNNRFLAERTGGTYSTLKVQPAELEDSGVYFCASSQEVELFFGEGSRLTVL.

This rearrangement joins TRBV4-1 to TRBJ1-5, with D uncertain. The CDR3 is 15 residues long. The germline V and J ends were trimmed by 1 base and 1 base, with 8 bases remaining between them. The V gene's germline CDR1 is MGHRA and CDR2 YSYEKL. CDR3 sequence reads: CASSQVVGSNQPQHF. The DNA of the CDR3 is TGCGCCAGCAGCCAAGTGGTGGGCAGCAATCAGCCCCAGCATTTT.

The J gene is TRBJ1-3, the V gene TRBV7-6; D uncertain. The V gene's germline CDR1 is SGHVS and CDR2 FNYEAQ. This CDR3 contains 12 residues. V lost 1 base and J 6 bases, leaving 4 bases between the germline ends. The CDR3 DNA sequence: TGTGCCAGCAGCTTAGTGGCAAACACCATATATTTT. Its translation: CASSLVANTIYF.

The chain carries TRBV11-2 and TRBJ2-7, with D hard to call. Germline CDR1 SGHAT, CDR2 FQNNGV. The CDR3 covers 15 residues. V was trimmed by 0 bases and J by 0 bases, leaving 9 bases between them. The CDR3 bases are TGTGCCAGCAGCTTAGAGGCAGGACCCTCCTACGAGCAGTACTTC. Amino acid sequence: CASSLEAGPSYEQYF.